This entry features one T cell receptor (beta chain) sequence. Individuals with ophthalmopathy presented a Clinical Activity Score of at least 3, a NOSPECS grade of at least 4 and a duration under 3 months. The record originates from a study of T cells in Graves' hyperthyroidism and ophthalmopathy. Germline CDR1 is MDHEN and CDR2 is SYDVKM. After removal of 2 bases from V and 2 bases from J, the junction contained 5 bases not matched to a gene. The CDR3 spans 16 residues. RNA transcripts gave rise to amplified TCR beta CDR3 regions. During a first-round RT-PCR of the TCR CDR3, the HTBI primer set was used. One entry per CDR3 protein results from TCRdb running MiXCR on the multiplex PCR reads. The sample carries a few hundred thousand distinct CDR3 sequences, 15% to 20% recorded once.

The chain carries TRBV28 and TRBJ2-3, with TRBD1 matching 9 bases. The receptor comes from a woman aged 18-30 years with Graves' ophthalmopathy. The sample consisted of blood. CDR3: CASSLGTGTPTDTQYF. CDR3 DNA: TGTGCCAGCAGTTTAGGGACAGGGACCCCCACAGATACGCAGTATTTT.